This entry features one TCR beta chain sequence. The antigen is undetermined. TCRdb's table, derived via immunoSEQ multiplex PCR, lists solely in-frame clones and lacks some. The data contain tens of thousands of clones, 80% of them singletons. The data stem from a study of T cell clones after liver transplantation. Study-wide results and caveats: Compared with third party-reactive sequences, donor-reactive ones declined more, independent of withdrawal success.

The clonotype originates from a human patient who received a liver transplant. The graft donor may account for some of the T cells. The material was CD4+ T cells from blood, obtained 12 months after liver transplant.

CDR3: CASSDKQGVNTEAFF. CDR3 DNA sequence: TGTGCCAGCAGCGACAAACAGGGGGTGAACACTGAAGCTTTCTTT. This sequence joins TRBV9 and TRBJ1-1, with TRBD1 identical over 8 bases. Germline CDR1 SGDLS, CDR2 YYNGEE. The length of the CDR3 is 15 residues. V dropped 3 bases and J dropped 0; count of bases not matched to a gene: 4.